The 32 T cell receptor beta chains below come from one sample, sequenced in a study of CD8 T cells in Susac syndrome. Reverse transcription used roughly 0.45 to 1 ug RNA and random hexamers. TCRdb reanalysed the immunoSEQ multiplex PCR reads using MiXCR and keeps one entry per CDR3 protein. Of roughly 150,000 distinct CDR3 sequences in the sample, 90% to 95% were seen once. The sequenced sample was CD8+ T cells from PBMCs. The receptors were sampled from a human donor with multiple sclerosis.

The chain employs TRBV9 and TRBJ2-7, with D unresolved. The CDR3 covers 13 residues. Deletions cut 2 bases from V and 0 bases from J, with 6 bases between. Germline V gene data show CDR1 as SGDLS and CDR2 as YYNGEE. The chain's CDR3 is CASSVSDSYEQYF. CDR3 in DNA: TGTGCCAGCAGCGTGTCGGACTCCTACGAGCAGTACTTC.

The gene calls are TRBV7-6 and TRBJ1-5; D gene unclear. Trimming cost V 5 bases and J 6 bases, with 11 bases left between them. Germline V lookup: CDR1 SGHVS, CDR2 FNYEAQ. This CDR3 comprises 13 residues. The CDR3 nucleotides read TGTGCCAGCAGCCAAACTAAAGGTCAGCCCCAGCATTTT. Amino acids: CASSQTKGQPQHF.

This chain's CDR3 is CASSSRGLGYTF. Here the CDR3 DNA reads TGTGCCAGCAGTTCCAGGGGGCTTGGCTACACCTTC. This chain links TRBV27 with TRBJ1-2; 8 positions agree with TRBD1. This CDR3 comprises 12 residues. The V gene end was trimmed by 4 bases and the J gene end by 7 bases; junction bases not matched to a gene: 2. Germline V gene data show CDR1 as MNHEY and CDR2 as SMNVEV (reference sequence).

The chain employs TRBV5-1 and TRBJ2-7; TRBD1 agrees at 8 bases. The junction had 13 bases not matched to a gene; V was cut back by 5 bases and J by 3 bases. The germline V gene has CDR1 SGHRS and CDR2 YFSETQ. The CDR3 length is 16 residues. DNA of the CDR3: TGCGCCAGCAGACAAATCAGGGGGCGGGGAAACTACGAGCAGTACTTC. It specifies CASRQIRGRGNYEQYF. Using reference TRBV5-1 and TRBJ2-7 for the parts outside the CDR3, the full variable domain is KAGVTQTPRYLIKTRGQQVTLSCSPISGHRSVSWYQQTPGQGLQFLFEYFSETQRNKGNFPGRFSGRQFSNSRSEMNVSTLELGDSALYLCASRQIRGRGNYEQYFGPGTRLTVT.

This clonotype showed up just a few times. The chain couples TRBV24-1 to TRBJ2-1, with D hard to call. The CDR3 extends over 12 amino acids. Germline V gene sequence: CDR1 KGHDR, CDR2 SFDVKD. Between the trimmed V and J ends, which lost 0 bases and 6 bases, there was a span of 2 bases. CDR3 DNA sequence: TGTGCCACCAGTGATTTGACCAATGAGCAGTTCTTC. It codes for CATSDLTNEQFF.

The chain is built from TRBV9 and TRBJ2-1, with 9 bases that match TRBD1. Germline CDR1 and CDR2: SGDLS and YYNGEE. The CDR3 is 17 residues long. The ends lost 4 bases at V and 5 bases at J; junction bases unmatched: 13. The CDR3 nucleotides are TGTGCCAGCAGCAACCGGGACAGGGATAGGTTTAACAATGAGCAGTTCTTC. Translation gives CASSNRDRDRFNNEQFF.

The chain links TRBV11-2 to TRBJ1-2, with D hard to call. This CDR3 has 13 residues. Trimming cost V 5 bases and J 6 bases, with 13 bases left between them. Germline CDR1 SGHAT, CDR2 FQNNGV. Written as DNA, the CDR3 is TGTGCCAGCAGCGTGACGGAGCGCGATGGCTACACCTTC. It translates to CASSVTERDGYTF.

The chain is built from TRBV7-9 and TRBJ2-1, with a possible D match to TRBD2 (7 bases). Germline CDR1 SEHNR, CDR2 FQNEAQ (reference sequence). Trimming removed 5 bases from V and 7 bases from J, with 18 bases in between. This CDR3 comprises 15 residues. The CDR3 is CASSPSGGGFNEQFF. In DNA, the CDR3 is TGTGCCAGCAGCCCTAGCGGAGGGGGGTTTAATGAGCAGTTCTTC. The entire variable domain, with the rest obtained from reference TRBV7-9 and TRBJ2-1, is as follows: DTGVSQNPRHKITKRGQNVTFRCDPISEHNRLYWYRQTLGQGPEFLTYFQNEAQLEKSRLLSDRFSAERPKGSFSTLEIQRTEQGDSAMYLCASSPSGGGFNEQFFGPGTRLTVL.

The gene calls are TRBV24-1 and TRBJ2-3; 7 bases map to TRBD1. J was trimmed by 4 bases and V by 5 bases; bases with no gene match: 5. The germline gives CDR1 KGHDR, CDR2 SFDVKD. This CDR3 has 14 residues. The CDR3 nucleotides are TGTGCCACCAGTGGACAGGGACGGTCAGATACGCAGTATTTT. This gives the protein CATSGQGRSDTQYF.

This chain uses TRBV5-6 with TRBJ1-2; the D is unclear. The CDR3 runs to 12 residues. The germline V gene has CDR1 SGHDT and CDR2 YYEEEE. The ends were cut back, 1 base at V and 8 bases at J, with 9 bases in the middle. The CDR3: CASSLSTGGYTF. The CDR3 bases are TGTGCCAGCAGCTTGTCGACTGGGGGCTACACCTTC.

This chain links TRBV6-2 or TRBV6-3 with TRBJ2-7; unclear D gene. The ends were cut back, 1 base at V and 3 bases at J, with 7 bases in the middle. The CDR3 loop spans 13 amino acids. The germline CDR1 and CDR2 sequences are MNHEY and SVGEGT. CDR3 loop: CASSYYPGYEQYF. The CDR3 nucleotides are TGTGCCAGCAGTTACTACCCAGGCTACGAGCAGTACTTC.

This sequence joins TRBV9 and TRBJ2-3; D is ambiguous. Trimming stripped 3 bases from V and 2 bases from J, with 4 bases between. Germline CDR1 and CDR2: SGDLS and YYNGEE. CDR3 length: 12 amino acids. CDR3: CASSALTDTQYF. The CDR3 bases are TGTGCCAGCAGCGCCCTCACAGATACGCAGTATTTT.

The J gene is TRBJ2-7, the V gene TRBV20-1; 11 positions agree with TRBD2. Germline V gene data show CDR1 as DFQATT and CDR2 as SNEGSKA (reference sequence). This CDR3 has 14 amino acids. With 2 bases clipped from V and 3 bases from J, the junction kept 3 bases outside the gene matches. The CDR3 DNA is TGCAGTGCTAGACCTAGCGGGGGGAACTACGAGCAGTACTTC. Translating it yields CSARPSGGNYEQYF.

The chain uses TRBV30 and TRBJ1-2; D unclear. Trimming left V 7 bases short and J 5 bases short, with 14 bases between. Germline values: CDR1 GTSNPN, CDR2 SVGIG (reference sequence). There are 12 residues in the CDR3. As DNA, the CDR3 is TGTGCCTTACCTAAGACAATTTATGGCTACACCTTC. It translates to CALPKTIYGYTF.

This sequence joins TRBV30 and TRBJ2-6; a possible D gene is TRBD1 (7 bases). V was clipped by 4 bases and J by 0 bases, with 19 bases between them. The CDR3 sequence is 18 residues long. From germline, CDR1 is GTSNPN and CDR2 SVGIG (reference sequence). CDR3 nucleotide sequence: TGTGCCTGGATCGACAGGACAGGAGGGATCTCTGGGGCCAACGTCCTGACTTTC. Encoded protein: CAWIDRTGGISGANVLTF.

The chain uses TRBV2 and TRBJ1-1; TRBD1 agrees at 8 bases. Germline V gene lookup returns CDR1 SNHLY and CDR2 FYNNEI. J lost 2 bases, V lost 6 bases, and 11 bases had no gene match. CDR3 length: 16 residues. In DNA form, the CDR3 reads TGTGCCAGCAGCGTGGACAGGGAAGAACCAAACACTGAAGCTTTCTTT. Translation: CASSVDREEPNTEAFF.

The chain uses TRBV4-2 and TRBJ2-3; D gene uncertain. This CDR3 region has 17 residues. The germline V and J ends were trimmed by 0 bases and 2 bases, with 15 bases remaining between them. The V gene's germline CDR1 is LGHNA and CDR2 YNFKEQ. The CDR3 DNA reads TGTGCCAGCAGCCAAGATTCCCCGGGCACCATCACAGATACGCAGTATTTT. Amino acids: CASSQDSPGTITDTQYF.

The genes are TRBV28 and TRBJ2-3; 9 nucleotides match TRBD2. CDR1 MDHEN and CDR2 SYDVKM come from the germline V gene. Losses at the gene ends were 6 bases for V and 1 base for J; bases not matched to a gene: 8. The CDR3 length is 16 residues. The CDR3 here is CASSLFERGGTDTQYF. CDR3 nucleotides: TGTGCCAGCAGCCTATTCGAGCGGGGGGGCACAGATACGCAGTATTTT.

This sequence joins TRBV4-1 and TRBJ1-2, with a possible D match to TRBD1 (5 bases). Germline-derived CDR1 and CDR2 are MGHRA and YSYEKL. There are 14 residues in the CDR3. Trimming removed 0 bases from V and 7 bases from J, with 12 bases in between. The CDR3 spells CASSQDQGGSGYTF. The CDR3 coding sequence is TGCGCCAGCAGCCAAGATCAGGGAGGCTCTGGCTACACCTTC.

The genes are TRBV7-9 and TRBJ1-2; D gene ambiguous. Deletions cut 5 bases from V and 6 bases from J, with 10 bases between. This CDR3 is built from 12 residues. CDR1 is SEHNR, CDR2 FQNEAQ, per germline (reference sequence). DNA of the CDR3: TGTGCCAGCAGCCGGCAGAAGGATGGCTACACCTTC. Protein product: CASSRQKDGYTF.

This clonotype was seen once. In DNA form, the CDR3 reads TGTGCCAGCAGCGCTAACAGGGGTTGGGGCTACACCTTC. This gives the protein CASSANRGWGYTF. This chain joins TRBV9 and TRBJ1-2; 7 bases match TRBD1. J lost 8 bases, V lost 3 bases, and 7 bases had no gene match. The CDR3 is 13 amino acids. Germline lookup yields CDR1 SGDLS and CDR2 YYNGEE. The full variable domain, with the rest looked up from reference TRBV9 and TRBJ1-2, is DSGVTQTPKHLITATGQRVTLRCSPRSGDLSVYWYQQSLDQGLQFLIQYYNGEERAKGNILERFSAQQFPDLHSELNLSSLELGDSALYFCASSANRGWGYTFGSGTRLTVV.

The chain uses TRBV6-1 and TRBJ2-2; 10 bases map to TRBD2. CDR1 MNHNS and CDR2 SASEGT come from the germline V gene. The CDR3 runs to 17 residues. V lost 2 bases, J lost 7 bases, and 10 bases stayed unmatched. CDR3 nucleotide sequence: TGTGCCAGCAGTGAATATCGCCTAGCGGGGGTTAGCGGGGAGCTGTTTTTT. The encoded protein is CASSEYRLAGVSGELFF.

This clonotype was recorded only once. This chain uses TRBV5-6 with TRBJ2-7; TRBD1 agrees at 7 bases. The CDR3 is 14 amino acids. V shed 3 bases and J 3 bases; nucleotides not matched to a gene: 6. CDR1 and CDR2 from the germline V gene are SGHDT and YYEEEE. CDR3 protein: CASSWNDRVYEQYF. The CDR3 bases are TGTGCCAGCAGCTGGAATGACAGGGTCTACGAGCAGTACTTC.

This clonotype was observed a handful of times. The V and J genes are TRBV28 and TRBJ1-5, with D unclear. The CDR3 has 13 amino acids. Germline V gene data show CDR1 as MDHEN and CDR2 as SYDVKM. The V and J ends lost 4 bases and 4 bases respectively, with 8 bases between them. The CDR3 bases are TGTGCCAGCAGTTCCGACTGGAATCAGCCCCAGCATTTT. Translation gives CASSSDWNQPQHF.

The chain combines TRBV7-9 with TRBJ1-2; 8 nucleotides line up with TRBD1. The CDR3 is 15 amino acids. V shed 4 bases, J shed 6 bases, and the junction held 10 bases outside the gene matches. The germline V gene encodes CDR1 SEHNR and CDR2 FQNEAQ (reference sequence). The DNA for the CDR3 is TGTGCCAGCAGCTCGGACAGGGTTTTCGTCCATGGCTACACCTTC. Translated: CASSSDRVFVHGYTF.

This chain connects TRBV20-1 to TRBJ2-7; 7 bases map to TRBD1. Germline V gene data show CDR1 as DFQATT and CDR2 as SNEGSKA (reference sequence). This CDR3 is 13 amino acids long. Trimming took 1 base from V and 4 from J; bases not matched to a gene: 4. The chain's CDR3 is CSARARGRYEQYF. The CDR3 nucleotides are TGCAGTGCTAGAGCGAGGGGGCGTTACGAGCAGTACTTC.

The chain combines TRBV2 with TRBJ1-1; D gene ambiguous. Trimming took 8 bases from V and 6 from J, leaving 16 bases between them. From germline, CDR1 is SNHLY and CDR2 FYNNEI. The CDR3 extends over 13 amino acids. The CDR3 DNA reads TGTGCCAGCGGGCCGGGGAGGCGCCCTGAAGCTTTCTTT. This encodes CASGPGRRPEAFF.

This chain uses TRBV5-1 with TRBJ1-2; D possibly corresponds to TRBD1 (6 bases). This CDR3 is 14 amino acids long. Germline-derived CDR1 and CDR2 are SGHRS and YFSETQ. The V gene lost 0 bases and the J gene lost 6 bases, with 12 bases spanning the gap. This CDR3 is CASSLDRYRDGYTF. CDR3 coding DNA: TGCGCCAGCAGCTTGGACCGGTACAGGGATGGCTACACCTTC.

The chain is built from TRBV12-3 or TRBV12-4 and TRBJ2-1; D is tentatively TRBD1 or TRBD2 (6 bases each). The CDR3 sequence is 16 residues long. With 5 bases removed from V and 2 bases from J, the gap between germline ends came to 16 bases. CDR3 DNA sequence: TGTGCCAGCAGTGGGAGCCCGGGGGACACCTACAATGAGCAGTTCTTC. It is translated as CASSGSPGDTYNEQFF.

V usage is TRBV30 and J usage is TRBJ2-3; D is ambiguous. This CDR3 has 17 amino acids. V gave up 0 bases and J gave up 0 bases, with 16 bases separating them. CDR1 GTSNPN and CDR2 SVGIG come from the germline V gene (reference sequence). CDR3 amino acids: CAWSVPRRFPSTDTQYF. In nucleotides, the CDR3 is TGTGCCTGGAGTGTCCCCCGACGGTTTCCTAGCACAGATACGCAGTATTTT.

The chain combines TRBV6-2 or TRBV6-3 with TRBJ1-1, with unresolved D. Germline CDR1 and CDR2: MNHEY and SVGEGT. This CDR3 comprises 12 residues. V lost 2 bases and J lost 7, with 8 bases in between. DNA of the CDR3: TGTGCCAGCAGTTACGGTGAGGATGAAGCTTTCTTT. It is translated as CASSYGEDEAFF.

The V and J genes are TRBV3-1 and TRBJ2-1; no firm D call. Between the trimmed V and J ends, which lost 1 base and 3 bases, there was a span of 13 bases. The CDR3 length is 16 residues. Germline CDR1 is LGHDT and CDR2 is YNNKEL (reference sequence). The CDR3 DNA is TGTGCCAGCAGCCAAGTCCCTCGGGCCGGCTACAATGAGCAGTTCTTC. Its translation is CASSQVPRAGYNEQFF.